A selection of T cell receptor beta chains follows, all from one sample in a study of early T cells in non-severe SARS-CoV-2 infection. TCRdb passed the 5' RACE reads through MiXCR, listing each CDR3 protein once. The data show around 78,000 distinct CDR3 sequences, about a tenth seen once. The sample was whole blood, taken at baseline. Receptors were obtained from an adult who was a healthcare worker with PCR-confirmed SARS-CoV-2 infection or an uninfected control (not recorded which). The CDR3 runs from the conserved cysteine through the conserved F or W. Not all rows give a size; the values are once, few, many and, for expanded clones, a class.

clone_size j_call v_call cdr3_aa
NA TRBJ1-1 TRBV7-9 CASSFADGRTEAFF
many TRBJ2-1 TRBV7-2 CASSLDWNEQFF
NA TRBJ2-3 TRBV6-2/TRBV6-3 CASSLRDRESDTQYF
NA TRBJ2-3 TRBV7-8 CASSLDHSSTDTQYF
few TRBJ1-2 TRBV7-8 CASSPGQGTSYTF
few TRBJ1-5 TRBV2 CASSAGPGGNQPQHF
many TRBJ2-3 TRBV7-3 CASSSSGGNPSTDTQYF
NA TRBJ2-5 TRBV6-2/TRBV6-3 CASSPLGETQYF
NA TRBJ2-3 TRBV5-6 CASSSGLVFWDDTQYF
NA TRBJ2-7 TRBV4-3 CASSQEIIAGGQDEQYF